A single sample is the source of the 28 T cell receptor beta chains below, sequenced in a study of blood T cell repertoires in COVID-19. Using immunoSEQ multiplex PCR, the repertoire was profiled, and TCRdb retains in-frame clones only, with some absent. The table includes about 270,000 clones, more than 80% detected once. Sequencing input: PBMCs or T cells enriched from blood (not recorded which). Every receptor here comes from a woman between 18 and 30 years old who had recovered from COVID-19.

The chain is built from TRBV9 and TRBJ2-1; TRBD2 agrees at 7 bases. This CDR3 is built from 14 residues. V lost 0 bases and J lost 4; bases outside the gene matches: 1. Germline CDR1 and CDR2: SGDLS and YYNGEE. The CDR3 protein is CASSVEAGYNEQFF. The DNA for the CDR3 is TGTGCCAGCAGCGTAGAAGCGGGGTACAATGAGCAGTTCTTC.

The chain links TRBV28 to TRBJ2-1; 15 bases map to TRBD2. Per the germline V gene, CDR1 is MDHEN and CDR2 is SYDVKM. The trim removed 5 bases at V and 9 bases at J, leaving 8 bases unmatched. This CDR3 is 16 amino acids long. CDR3 bases: TGTGCCAGCAGTCTCCGGACTAGCGGGGGGGCAGTTGAGCAGTTCTTC. Amino acids: CASSLRTSGGAVEQFF. Using reference TRBV28 and TRBJ2-1 for the parts outside the CDR3, the full variable domain is DVKVTQSSRYLVKRTGEKVFLECVQDMDHENMFWYRQDPGLGLRLIYFSYDVKMKEKGDIPEGYSVSREKKERFSLILESASTNQTSMYLCASSLRTSGGAVEQFFGPGTRLTVL.

The V gene is TRBV7-9, the J gene TRBJ2-1, with D possibly being TRBD1 (6 bases). Germline CDR1 is SEHNR and CDR2 is FQNEAQ (reference sequence). Between the trimmed V and J ends, which lost 6 bases and 12 bases, there was a span of 12 bases. The CDR3 length is 11 residues. In DNA form, the CDR3 reads TGTGCCAGCAGGTCGACAGGAGGGCAGTTCTTC. Translation: CASRSTGGQFF.

V gene TRBV5-6 combines with J gene TRBJ2-1; possible D gene TRBD1, 6 bases. This CDR3 comprises 15 residues. CDR1 and CDR2 from the germline V gene are SGHDT and YYEEEE. Trimming pared 3 bases from V and 8 bases from J, leaving 18 bases between. The CDR3 sequence is CASSSGTRSLYEQFF. For the CDR3, the DNA is TGTGCCAGCAGCTCAGGGACAAGGAGCCTCTATGAGCAGTTCTTC.

The genes are TRBV9 and TRBJ2-2; TRBD2 might be the D (6 bases). CDR3 length: 16 amino acids. The V end was cut by 2 bases, the J end by 1 base, with 12 bases between. The germline gives CDR1 SGDLS, CDR2 YYNGEE. This CDR3 is CASSVRAGMNTGELFF. As DNA, the CDR3 is TGTGCCAGCAGCGTCCGGGCGGGAATGAACACCGGGGAGCTGTTTTTT.

The V and J genes are TRBV5-1 and TRBJ2-1; 11 nucleotides match TRBD2. CDR1 is SGHRS and CDR2 is YFSETQ in the germline V gene. The J segment lost 10 bases and the V segment lost 2 bases, leaving 5 bases of the junction unmatched. CDR3 length: 14 amino acids. DNA for the CDR3: TGCGCCAGCAGCTTTAGCGGGGGGGCCTGGGAGCAGTTCTTC. It translates to CASSFSGGAWEQFF.

The gene calls are TRBV5-8 and TRBJ1-2; 7 bases map to TRBD1. The CDR3 covers 16 residues. Trimming removed 1 base from V and 3 bases from J; junction bases left unmatched: 9. Germline CDR1 reads SGHTS; CDR2 reads YDEGEE. The CDR3 region is CASSLTRDSHYYGYTF. The CDR3 DNA follows: TGTGCCAGCAGCTTGACCCGGGACAGCCATTACTATGGCTACACCTTC.

The chain couples TRBV9 to TRBJ2-7; tentatively, D is TRBD2 (6 bases). V dropped 4 bases and J dropped 4 bases, with 21 bases sitting between them. The CDR3 is 16 amino acids. Germline-derived CDR1 and CDR2 are SGDLS and YYNGEE. For the CDR3, the DNA is TGTGCCAGCAGCCTCCGAGAAGGCGGGGCTACTTACGAGCAGTACTTC. Translated, it gives CASSLREGGATYEQYF.

The chain uses TRBV10-3 and TRBJ1-3; unclear D gene. The CDR3 runs to 15 residues. CDR1 and CDR2 from the germline V gene are ENHRY and SYGVKD. Trimming stripped 3 bases from V and 4 bases from J, with 13 bases between. This CDR3 reads CAISDPDMRGNTIYF. The CDR3 region has the DNA TGTGCCATCAGTGACCCCGATATGAGGGGAAACACCATATATTTT.

This clone has more than one count but fewer than ten. The genes are TRBV3-1 (or the pseudogene TRBV3-2) and TRBJ1-4, with D perhaps TRBD1 (5 bases). Germline V gene data show CDR1 as LGHDT and CDR2 as YNNKEL (reference sequence). Between the trimmed V and J ends, which lost 1 base and 8 bases, there was a span of 8 bases. The CDR3 runs to 13 residues. CDR3 sequence: CASSQGRAEKLFF. Written as DNA, the CDR3 is TGTGCCAGCAGCCAAGGCAGGGCGGAAAAACTGTTTTTT.

This chain joins TRBV28 and TRBJ1-2; TRBD1 matches 10 bases. The CDR3 has 14 residues. V lost 6 bases to trimming and J lost 4 bases; unmatched junction nucleotides: 5. Germline assignment: CDR1 MDHEN and CDR2 SYDVKM. As DNA, the CDR3 is TGTGCCAGCAGCCACAGGGACAGGGGCTATGGCTACACCTTC. Translating gives CASSHRDRGYGYTF.

The chain combines TRBV28 with TRBJ1-6; D ambiguous. Between the trimmed V and J ends, which lost 6 bases and 2 bases, there was a span of 8 bases. CDR1 is MDHEN, CDR2 SYDVKM, per germline. The CDR3 consists of 14 residues. CDR3 protein: CASRREPYNSPLHF. In nucleotides, the CDR3 is TGTGCCAGCAGAAGGGAGCCCTATAATTCACCCCTCCACTTT.

This clone has just one count. The V gene is TRBV14, the J gene TRBJ1-1, with D hard to call. CDR1 and CDR2 (germline): SGHDN, FVKESK. The germline V and J ends were trimmed by 5 bases and 5 bases, with 9 bases remaining between them. CDR3 length: 12 amino acids. CDR3 protein: CASSAVGTEAFF. The CDR3 DNA reads as TGTGCCAGCAGCGCCGTCGGGACTGAAGCTTTCTTT.

The chain couples TRBV5-4 to TRBJ1-2, with 7 bases aligning to TRBD1. Losses at the gene ends were 6 bases for V and 1 base for J; bases not matched to a gene: 9. This CDR3 contains 15 residues. In germline, CDR1 is SGHNT, CDR2 YYREEE (reference sequence). CDR3 protein: CASTSRTGINYGYTF. In DNA, the CDR3 is TGTGCCAGCACCTCTCGGACAGGTATTAACTATGGCTACACCTTC.

The chain joins TRBV4-1 to TRBJ2-5; TRBD1 is a possible D gene (6 bases). There are 14 residues in the CDR3. Deletions cut 4 bases from V and 2 bases from J, with 11 bases between. CDR1 and CDR2 (germline): MGHRA, YSYEKL. This chain's CDR3 is CASSPVGQQETQYF. CDR3 nucleotides: TGCGCCAGCAGCCCTGTCGGACAGCAAGAGACCCAGTACTTC.

V and J are TRBV10-3 and TRBJ2-3; 8 bases match TRBD1. With V trimmed by 7 bases and J by 4 bases, 4 bases remained unmatched. The germline V gene has CDR1 ENHRY and CDR2 SYGVKD. This CDR3 comprises 13 residues. The CDR3 nucleotides read TGTGCCATCACCCGGACAGGGTCAGATACGCAGTATTTT. Translating gives CAITRTGSDTQYF.

The chain combines TRBV3-1 (or the pseudogene TRBV3-2) with TRBJ1-1; TRBD1 is a possible D gene (5 bases). Germline V lookup: CDR1 LGHDT, CDR2 YNNKEL (reference sequence). CDR3 size: 15 residues. Trimming stripped 2 bases from V and 2 bases from J, with 12 bases between. This CDR3 is CASSQPPQGNTEAFF. CDR3 coding DNA: TGTGCCAGCAGCCAACCACCGCAGGGCAACACTGAAGCTTTCTTT.

The chain joins TRBV18 to TRBJ2-1; tentatively, D is TRBD1 (6 bases). Trimming shortened V by 4 bases and J by 9 bases, and 25 bases separated the two germline ends. Germline CDR1 is KGHSH and CDR2 is LQKENI. The CDR3 consists of 17 residues. CDR3 coding DNA: TGTGCCAGCTCACGCGACAGGTTTACACTAAATAAGGGTGAGCAGTTCTTC. Its protein product is CASSRDRFTLNKGEQFF.

The V call is TRBV4-2, the J call TRBJ2-7; D not resolved. The length of the CDR3 is 13 residues. Germline assignment: CDR1 LGHNA and CDR2 YNFKEQ. The V and J ends lost 1 base and 7 bases respectively, with 11 bases between them. The CDR3: CASSQGSYDEQYF. The CDR3, as DNA: TGTGCCAGCAGCCAAGGGTCCTACGATGAGCAGTACTTC.

The V gene is TRBV28, the J gene TRBJ1-2, with 7 positions matching TRBD1. This CDR3 region has 18 residues. CDR1 is MDHEN, CDR2 SYDVKM, per germline. V dropped 6 bases and J dropped 1; count of bases not matched to a gene: 17. Here the CDR3 DNA reads TGTGCCAGCAGGACTGCGACCCCCGGGACAGAAATTAACTATGGCTACACCTTC. It encodes CASRTATPGTEINYGYTF.

V and J are TRBV6-5 and TRBJ2-3; 8 bases are shared with TRBD1. The CDR3 loop spans 14 amino acids. Unmatched junction bases numbered 10, after V lost 8 bases and J lost 6 bases. The V gene's germline CDR1 is MNHEY and CDR2 SVGAGI. This CDR3 reads CASSDAGGWDTQYF. The CDR3 DNA reads TGTGCCAGCTCAGATGCAGGGGGCTGGGATACGCAGTATTTT.

V and J are TRBV10-3 and TRBJ2-1; a possible D gene is TRBD1 (7 bases). The V and J ends lost 3 bases and 4 bases respectively, with 13 bases between them. Germline CDR1 is ENHRY and CDR2 is SYGVKD. The CDR3 is made up of 15 amino acids. CDR3 loop: CAISDPRGVYNEQFF. The CDR3 bases are TGTGCCATCAGTGACCCCAGGGGGGTGTACAATGAGCAGTTCTTC.

A remark on this clone: Relative to the germline gene, one junction end is altered; a read error may explain this. The chain carries TRBV11-1 and TRBJ1-2; the match to TRBD1 covers 9 bases. Germline-derived CDR1 and CDR2 are SGHAT and FQDESV (reference sequence). The CDR3 loop spans 13 amino acids. CDR3: CASSPIPGQGIYF. The CDR3 nucleotides read TGTGCCAGCAGCCCGATTCCGGGACAGGGAATCTACTTC. Together with reference TRBV11-1 and TRBJ1-2, the CDR3 gives the full variable domain: EAEVAQSPRYKITEKSQAVAFWCDPISGHATLYWYRQILGQGPELLVQFQDESVVDDSQLPKDRFSAERLKGVDSTLKIQPAELGDSAMYLCASSPIPGQGIYFGSGTRLTVV.

V is TRBV9 and J is TRBJ2-3; 8 bases map to TRBD2. CDR3 length: 16 amino acids. V lost 2 bases to trimming and J lost 2 bases; unmatched junction nucleotides: 7. Germline V gives CDR1 SGDLS, CDR2 YYNGEE. CDR3: CASSVGAGAITDTQYF. The CDR3 coding sequence is TGTGCCAGCAGCGTCGGAGCGGGGGCGATCACAGATACGCAGTATTTT.

Only one count was recorded for this clone. This chain joins TRBV11-2 and TRBJ2-5; 16 nucleotides agree with TRBD2. The CDR3 is made up of 19 amino acids. V was clipped by 7 bases and J by 5 bases; unmatched bases: 16. The germline V gene encodes CDR1 SGHAT and CDR2 FQNNGV. Here the CDR3 reads CASTPAGTSGGAWTETQYF. In nucleotides, the CDR3 is TGTGCCAGCACTCCAGCGGGGACTAGCGGGGGGGCCTGGACGGAGACCCAGTACTTC.

The chain links TRBV2 to TRBJ2-2, with 10 bases aligning to TRBD2. CDR1 is SNHLY, CDR2 FYNNEI, per germline. Trimming took 3 bases from V and 1 from J; bases not matched to a gene: 5. The CDR3 is 17 residues long. As DNA, the CDR3 is TGTGCCAGCAGTGACCTCCGACTAGCGGGGAACACCGGGGAGCTGTTTTTT. Encoded protein: CASSDLRLAGNTGELFF.

The chain joins TRBV6-5 to TRBJ1-1; 7 nucleotides line up with TRBD1. The ends lost 0 bases at V and 4 bases at J; junction bases unmatched: 5. The germline V gene has CDR1 MNHEY and CDR2 SVGAGI. The CDR3 has 15 residues. The CDR3 here is CASSYSAGGATEAFF. Here the CDR3 DNA reads TGTGCCAGCAGTTACTCGGCAGGGGGTGCCACTGAAGCTTTCTTT.

V gene TRBV28 combines with J gene TRBJ2-1, with 8 bases aligning to TRBD2. The germline CDR1 and CDR2 sequences are MDHEN and SYDVKM. The CDR3 loop spans 15 amino acids. J lost 9 bases, V lost 6 bases, and 13 bases had no gene match. CDR3 sequence: CASSSSSGGRGEQFF. The CDR3 DNA follows: TGTGCCAGCAGCTCCTCCAGCGGGGGTCGGGGTGAGCAGTTCTTC.